This paragraph reports one TCR beta chain. This entry belongs to a study of blood T cell repertoires in COVID-19. Study at large: Sources were T cells, B-cell-depleted T cells, or PBMCs; the material itself was cDNA or gDNA.

This CDR3 spans 18 amino acids. Germline assignment: CDR1 MGHRA and CDR2 YSYEKL. The V and J ends lost 0 bases and 0 bases, in that order; junction bases with no gene match: 7. Libraries were prepared by immunoSEQ multiplex PCR; TCRdb keeps only in-frame clonotypes and omits some of them. The repertoire holds around 140,000 clones, with 80% to 90% as singletons. The TCR originated in a man aged 55 to 70 with active or convalescent COVID-19. The sample consisted of peripheral blood. This chain links TRBV4-1 with TRBJ2-3; 9 positions agree with TRBD2. The CDR3 nucleotides are TGCGCCAGCAGCCAAGATTTCGGTAGCGGGAGAAGCACAGATACGCAGTATTTT. This encodes CASSQDFGSGRSTDTQYF.